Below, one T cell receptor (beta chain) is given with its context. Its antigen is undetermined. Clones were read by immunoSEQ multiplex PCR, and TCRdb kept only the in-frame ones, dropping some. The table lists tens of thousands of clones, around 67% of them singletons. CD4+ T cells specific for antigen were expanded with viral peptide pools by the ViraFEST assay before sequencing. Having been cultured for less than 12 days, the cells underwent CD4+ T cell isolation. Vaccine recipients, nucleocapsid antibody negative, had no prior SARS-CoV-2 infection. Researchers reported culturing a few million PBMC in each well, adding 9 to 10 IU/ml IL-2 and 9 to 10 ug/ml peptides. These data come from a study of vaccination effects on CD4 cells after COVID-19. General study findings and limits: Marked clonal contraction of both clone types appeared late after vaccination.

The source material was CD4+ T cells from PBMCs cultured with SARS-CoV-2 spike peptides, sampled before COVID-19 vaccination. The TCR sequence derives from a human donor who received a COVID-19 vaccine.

In nucleotides, the CDR3 is TGTGCCAGCAGCCCCGGGACTAGCGGGGGGGCAGGGGAGACCCAGTACTTC. Residues: CASSPGTSGGAGETQYF. The chain couples TRBV5-6 to TRBJ2-5, with 16 bases lining up with TRBD2. This CDR3 contains 17 residues. Germline V gives CDR1 SGHDT, CDR2 YYEEEE. The V gene end was trimmed by 4 bases and the J gene end by 5 bases; junction bases not matched to a gene: 8.